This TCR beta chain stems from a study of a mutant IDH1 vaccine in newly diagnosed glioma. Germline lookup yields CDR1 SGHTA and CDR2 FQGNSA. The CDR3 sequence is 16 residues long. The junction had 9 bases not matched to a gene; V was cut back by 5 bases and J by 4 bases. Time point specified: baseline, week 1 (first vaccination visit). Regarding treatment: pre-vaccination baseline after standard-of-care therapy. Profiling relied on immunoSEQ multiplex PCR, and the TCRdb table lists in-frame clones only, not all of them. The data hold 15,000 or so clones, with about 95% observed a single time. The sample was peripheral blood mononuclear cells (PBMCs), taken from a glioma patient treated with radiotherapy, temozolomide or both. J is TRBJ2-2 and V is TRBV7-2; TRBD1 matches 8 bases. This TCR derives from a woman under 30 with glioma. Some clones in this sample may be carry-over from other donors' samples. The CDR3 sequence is CASSPIRQGFTGELFF. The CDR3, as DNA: TGTGCCAGCAGCCCAATTAGACAGGGGTTCACCGGGGAGCTGTTTTTT.